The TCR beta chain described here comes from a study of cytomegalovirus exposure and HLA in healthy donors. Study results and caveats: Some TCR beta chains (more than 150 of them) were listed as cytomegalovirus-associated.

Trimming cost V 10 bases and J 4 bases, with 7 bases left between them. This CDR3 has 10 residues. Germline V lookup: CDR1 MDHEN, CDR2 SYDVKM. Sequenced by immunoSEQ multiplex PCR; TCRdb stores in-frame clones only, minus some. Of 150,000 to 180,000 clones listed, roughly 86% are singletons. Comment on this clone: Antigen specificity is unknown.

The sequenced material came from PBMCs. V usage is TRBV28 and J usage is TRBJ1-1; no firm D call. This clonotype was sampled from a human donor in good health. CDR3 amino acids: CATGGTEAFF. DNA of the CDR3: TGTGCCACCGGAGGCACTGAAGCTTTCTTT.